These T cell receptor beta chains were read from a single sample in a study of cytomegalovirus exposure and HLA in healthy donors. Clones were read by immunoSEQ multiplex PCR, and TCRdb kept only the in-frame ones, dropping some. The sample holds around 130,000 clones, more than 65% seen once. The sequencing sample was made of PBMCs. These TCRs come from a man aged 50-60 years in good health and CMV-seronegative. The CDR3 runs from the conserved cysteine through the conserved F or W. The D gene is left open where the match is weak. Clone size is stated in some rows and not others, as once, few, many or a class when expanded.

.,TRBD2,TRBJ2-3,TRBV6-5,TGTGCCAGCAGCACTAGCGGGTATACGCAGTATTTT,CASSTSGYTQYF
.,TRBD1,TRBJ1-3,TRBV5-1,TGCGCCAGCAGCCCCGGGACAGGGAGTGTTGGAAACACCATATATTTT,CASSPGTGSVGNTIYF
.,.,TRBJ2-5,TRBV7-8,TGTGCCAGCAGCTTAGATCCCCCGGGGCAAGAGACCCAGTACTTC,CASSLDPPGQETQYF
.,.,TRBJ2-1,TRBV19,TGTGCCAGTAGTATAGTAGGCAGGTCGAATGAGCAGTTCTTC,CASSIVGRSNEQFF
.,.,TRBJ1-2,TRBV7-2,TGTGCCAGCAGCCCAGCAGGTGGGCGGGTGAACTATGGCTACACCTTC,CASSPAGGRVNYGYTF
.,TRBD1,TRBJ1-1,TRBV10-1,TGCGCCAGCAGTGAGTCAAGGACAGGGGCGAACACTGAAGCTTTCTTT,CASSESRTGANTEAFF
.,TRBD1,TRBJ2-2,TRBV5-1,TGCGCCAGCAGCTTTGGACAGGGGGATGCCGGGGAGCTGTTTTTT,CASSFGQGDAGELFF
.,.,TRBJ1-5,TRBV21-1,TGTGCCAGCAGCCTCCCGGGGGGGGCGAGGCAGCCCCAGCATTTT,CASSLPGGARQPQHF
.,.,TRBJ1-2,TRBV6-5,TGTGCCAGCACCGACAGGAAGGCTAACTATGGCTACACCTTC,CASTDRKANYGYTF
.,.,TRBJ1-4,TRBV5-1,TGCGCCAGCAGCTTGGGAGGGAATAATGAAAAACTGTTTTTT,CASSLGGNNEKLFF
.,.,TRBJ1-1,TRBV9,TGTGCCAGTAGCCGTTTGGGGGGGCCCACTGAAGCTTTCTTT,CASSRLGGPTEAFF
.,.,TRBJ1-2,TRBV2,TGTGCCAGCAGTGAGGGAGTCGGCTATGGCTACACCTTC,CASSEGVGYGYTF
.,TRBD1,TRBJ1-4,TRBV6-5,TGTGCCAGCAGTTCCGGGACAGAGTATGAAAAACTGTTTTTT,CASSSGTEYEKLFF
few,TRBD1,TRBJ1-1,TRBV9,TGTGCCAGCAGCGTAGTTAAAGACAGGGTAGACACTGAAGCTTTCTTT,CASSVVKDRVDTEAFF
.,.,TRBJ1-1,TRBV7-9,TGTGCCAGCAGTCCTGGACATCGCGCTTTCTTT,CASSPGHRAFF
once,.,TRBJ2-6,TRBV19,TGTGCCAGTAGCCCTAGTGGCAGGGCTGGGGCCAACGTCCTGACTTTC,CASSPSGRAGANVLTF
.,TRBD2,TRBJ2-4,TRBV7-2,TGTGCCAGCAGCCGCTCCTTTAGCGGGGGCGATCTAGCCAAAAACATTCAGTACTTC,CASSRSFSGGDLAKNIQYF
.,.,TRBJ1-1,TRBV30,TGTGCCTGGAGTAGTACAGTTAACACTGAAGCTTTCTTT,CAWSSTVNTEAFF
.,.,TRBJ1-1,TRBV7-9,TGTGCCAGCAGCTTAGCCCGGGGTATGGTAGCTTTCTTT,CASSLARGMVAFF
.,TRBD2,TRBJ2-5,TRBV6-5,TGTGCCAGCAGTTACACGACTAGCGGGGACCAAGAGACCCAGTACTTC,CASSYTTSGDQETQYF
.,.,TRBJ2-7,TRBV5-6,TGTGCCAGCAGCTTGGTCGCCCAGGGGATCCACGAGCAGTACTTC,CASSLVAQGIHEQYF
.,TRBD1,TRBJ1-6,TRBV19,TGTGCCAGTACCGCCCCTAGGGACAGGGGACAGGATAATTCACCCCTCCACTTT,CASTAPRDRGQDNSPLHF
.,.,TRBJ2-5,TRBV2,TGTGCCAGCAGCACGGAGTACCAAGAGACCCAGTACTTC,CASSTEYQETQYF